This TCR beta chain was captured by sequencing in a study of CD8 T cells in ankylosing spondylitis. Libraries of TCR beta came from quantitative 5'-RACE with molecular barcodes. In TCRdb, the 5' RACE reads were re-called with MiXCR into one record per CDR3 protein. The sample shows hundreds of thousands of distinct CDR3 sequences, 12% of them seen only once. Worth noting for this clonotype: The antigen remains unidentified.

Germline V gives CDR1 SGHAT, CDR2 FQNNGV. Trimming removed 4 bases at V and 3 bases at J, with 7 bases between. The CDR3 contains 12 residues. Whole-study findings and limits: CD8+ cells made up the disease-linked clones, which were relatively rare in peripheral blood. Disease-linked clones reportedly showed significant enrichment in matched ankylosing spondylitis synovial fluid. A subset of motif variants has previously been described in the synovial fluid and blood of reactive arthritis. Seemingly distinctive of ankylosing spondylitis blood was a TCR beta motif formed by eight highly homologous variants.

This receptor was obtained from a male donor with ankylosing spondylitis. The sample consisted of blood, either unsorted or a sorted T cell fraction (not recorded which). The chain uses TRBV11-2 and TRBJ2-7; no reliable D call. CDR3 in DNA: TGTGCCAGCAGCTCCCCCAACTACGAGCAGTACTTC. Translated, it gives CASSSPNYEQYF.